This record looks at one T cell receptor beta chain sequence and its context. Everyone who took part was roughly 18 to 89 years old, and they came from 24 US areas. Each participant's cohort was designated according to participant-reported clinical history. Trimming at V came to 5 bases and at J to 8 bases, leaving 9 bases not matched to a gene. The CDR3 totals 14 residues. Germline assignment: CDR1 SGHRS and CDR2 YFSETQ. Study processing details: Researchers report that nucleated cell counts were estimated from reference gene primer amplification. The repertoire was sequenced with immunoSEQ multiplex PCR; TCRdb's copy has only in-frame clones and lacks some. V and J calls and clone size are copied from that table; D and trimming were computed from the DNA. The sample carries 150,000 to 200,000 clones, roughly 89% recorded once. This sample is drawn from a study of blood T cell repertoires in COVID-19. Looking at the study overall: Samples came from the United States, Italy and Spain, spanning acute and convalescent COVID-19.

V usage is TRBV5-1 and J usage is TRBJ2-1, with 8 bases that match TRBD2. The sequence was collected from a woman aged 40 to 50 with acute COVID-19. Sequencing was done on a sample of PBMCs or T cells enriched from blood (not recorded which). CDR3 sequence reads: CASSRSGRGDEQFF. Written as DNA, the CDR3 is TGCGCCAGCAGTAGGAGCGGGAGAGGCGATGAGCAGTTCTTC.